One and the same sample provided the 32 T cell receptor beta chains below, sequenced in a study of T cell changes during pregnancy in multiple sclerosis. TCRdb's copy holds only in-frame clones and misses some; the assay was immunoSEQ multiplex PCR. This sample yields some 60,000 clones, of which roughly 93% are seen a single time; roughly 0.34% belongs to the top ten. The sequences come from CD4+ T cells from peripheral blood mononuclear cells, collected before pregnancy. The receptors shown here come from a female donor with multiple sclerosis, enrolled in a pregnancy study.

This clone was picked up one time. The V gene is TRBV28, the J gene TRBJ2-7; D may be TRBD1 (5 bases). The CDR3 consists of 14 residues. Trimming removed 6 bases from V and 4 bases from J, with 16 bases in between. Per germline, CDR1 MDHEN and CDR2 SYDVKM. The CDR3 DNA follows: TGTGCCAGCAGGGGGCAAGGGGTAAAATACGAGCAGTACTTC. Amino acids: CASRGQGVKYEQYF.

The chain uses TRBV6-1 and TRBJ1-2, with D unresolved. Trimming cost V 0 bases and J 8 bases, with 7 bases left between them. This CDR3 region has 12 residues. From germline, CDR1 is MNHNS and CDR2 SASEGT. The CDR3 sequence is CASSEAQEGYTF. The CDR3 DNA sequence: TGTGCCAGCAGTGAAGCTCAGGAAGGCTACACCTTC.

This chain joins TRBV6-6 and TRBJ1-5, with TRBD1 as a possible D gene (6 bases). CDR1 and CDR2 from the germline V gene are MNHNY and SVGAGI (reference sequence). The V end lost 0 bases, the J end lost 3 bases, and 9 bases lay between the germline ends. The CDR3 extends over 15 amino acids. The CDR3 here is CASSYSNRDNQPQHF. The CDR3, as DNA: TGTGCCAGCAGTTACTCGAACAGGGACAATCAGCCCCAGCATTTT.

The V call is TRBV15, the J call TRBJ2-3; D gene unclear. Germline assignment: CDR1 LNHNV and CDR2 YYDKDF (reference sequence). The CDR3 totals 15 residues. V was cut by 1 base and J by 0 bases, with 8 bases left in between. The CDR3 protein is CATSRGAGSTDTQYF. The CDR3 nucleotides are TGTGCCACCAGCAGAGGGGCAGGAAGCACAGATACGCAGTATTTT.

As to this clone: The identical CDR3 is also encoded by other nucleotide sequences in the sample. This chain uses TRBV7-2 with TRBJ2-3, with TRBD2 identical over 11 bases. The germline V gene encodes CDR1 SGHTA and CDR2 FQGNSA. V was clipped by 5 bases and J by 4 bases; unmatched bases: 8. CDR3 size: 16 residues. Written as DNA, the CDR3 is TGTGCCAGCAGCCCGAGGACTAGCGGGTTTTCAGATACGCAGTATTTT. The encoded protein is CASSPRTSGFSDTQYF.

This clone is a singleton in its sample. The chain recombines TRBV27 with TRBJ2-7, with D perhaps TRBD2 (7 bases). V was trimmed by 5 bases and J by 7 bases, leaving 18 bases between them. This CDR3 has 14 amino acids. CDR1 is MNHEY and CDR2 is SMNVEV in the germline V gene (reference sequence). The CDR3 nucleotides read TGTGCCAGCAGTAAAGTAGGGGGGGTGAGTGAGCAGTACTTC. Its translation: CASSKVGGVSEQYF.

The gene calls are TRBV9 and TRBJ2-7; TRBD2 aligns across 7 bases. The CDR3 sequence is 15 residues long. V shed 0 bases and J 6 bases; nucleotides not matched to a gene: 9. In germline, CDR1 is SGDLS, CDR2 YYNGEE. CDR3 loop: CASSVVSGGSSEQYF. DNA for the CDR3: TGTGCCAGCAGCGTAGTTAGTGGCGGGAGTTCCGAGCAGTACTTC.

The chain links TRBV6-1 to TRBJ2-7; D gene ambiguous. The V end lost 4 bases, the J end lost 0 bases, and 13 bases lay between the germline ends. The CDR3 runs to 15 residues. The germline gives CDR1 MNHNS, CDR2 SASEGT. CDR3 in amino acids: CASSGDTLSSYEQYF. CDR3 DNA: TGTGCCAGCAGTGGAGACACCCTGAGCTCCTACGAGCAGTACTTC.

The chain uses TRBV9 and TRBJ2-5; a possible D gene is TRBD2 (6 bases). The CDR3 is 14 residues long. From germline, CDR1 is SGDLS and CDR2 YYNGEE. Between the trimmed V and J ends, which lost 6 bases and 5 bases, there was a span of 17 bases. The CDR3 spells CASTPGGIGETQYF. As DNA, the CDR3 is TGTGCCAGCACCCCCGGCGGGATAGGGGAGACCCAGTACTTC.

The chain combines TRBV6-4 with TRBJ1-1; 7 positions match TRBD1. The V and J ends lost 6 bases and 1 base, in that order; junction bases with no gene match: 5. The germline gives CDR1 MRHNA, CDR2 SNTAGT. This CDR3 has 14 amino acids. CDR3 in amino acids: CASRGTDKNTEAFF. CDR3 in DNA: TGTGCCAGCAGAGGGACAGATAAGAACACTGAAGCTTTCTTT.

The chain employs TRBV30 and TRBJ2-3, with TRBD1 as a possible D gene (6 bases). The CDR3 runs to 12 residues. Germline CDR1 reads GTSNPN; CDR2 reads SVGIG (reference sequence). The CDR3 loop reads CALIVGTLSQYF. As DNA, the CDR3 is TGTGCTCTCATAGTCGGGACACTCTCGCAGTATTTT. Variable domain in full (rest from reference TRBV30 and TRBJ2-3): SQTIHQWPATLVQPVGSPLSLECTVEGTSNPNLYWYRQAAGRGLQLLFYSVGIGQISSEVPQNLSASRPQDRQFILSSKKLLLSDSGFYLCALIVGTLSQYFGPGTRLTVL.

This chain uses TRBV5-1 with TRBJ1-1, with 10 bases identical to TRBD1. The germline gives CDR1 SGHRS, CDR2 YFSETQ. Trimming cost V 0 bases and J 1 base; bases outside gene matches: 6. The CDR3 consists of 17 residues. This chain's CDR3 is CASSLEGQGIGNTEAFF. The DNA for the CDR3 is TGCGCCAGCAGCTTGGAGGGACAGGGGATAGGGAACACTGAAGCTTTCTTT. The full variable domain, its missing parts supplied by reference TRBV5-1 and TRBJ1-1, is KAGVTQTPRYLIKTRGQQVTLSCSPISGHRSVSWYQQTPGQGLQFLFEYFSETQRNKGNFPGRFSGRQFSNSRSEMNVSTLELGDSALYLCASSLEGQGIGNTEAFFGQGTRLTVV.

The CDR3 loop reads CASRQVREQFF. CDR3 DNA sequence: TGTGCCAGCAGACAGGTGCGAGAGCAGTTCTTC. The rearrangement uses TRBV6-6 and TRBJ2-1; a possible D gene is TRBD1 (5 bases). The CDR3 has 11 residues. The V and J ends lost 6 bases and 10 bases respectively, with 10 bases between them. Germline CDR1 is MNHNY and CDR2 is SVGAGI (reference sequence).

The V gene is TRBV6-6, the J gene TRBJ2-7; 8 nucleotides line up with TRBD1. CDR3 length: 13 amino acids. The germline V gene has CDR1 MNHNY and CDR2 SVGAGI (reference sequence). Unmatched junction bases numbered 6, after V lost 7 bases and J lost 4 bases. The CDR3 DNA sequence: TGTGCCAGCAACGGACAGGGACTTTACGAGCAGTACTTC. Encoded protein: CASNGQGLYEQYF.

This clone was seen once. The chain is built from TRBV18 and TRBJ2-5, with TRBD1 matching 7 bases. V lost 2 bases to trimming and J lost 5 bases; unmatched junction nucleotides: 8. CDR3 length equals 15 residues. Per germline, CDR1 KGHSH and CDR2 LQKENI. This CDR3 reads CASSPLTGSVETQYF. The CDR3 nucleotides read TGTGCCAGCTCACCATTGACAGGGTCCGTCGAGACCCAGTACTTC.

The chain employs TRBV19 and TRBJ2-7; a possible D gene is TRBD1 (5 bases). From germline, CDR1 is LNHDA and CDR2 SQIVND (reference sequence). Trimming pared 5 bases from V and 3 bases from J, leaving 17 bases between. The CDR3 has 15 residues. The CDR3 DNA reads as TGTGCCAGTAGTGTTCCTGGGGCAGGGTACTACGAGCAGTACTTC. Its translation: CASSVPGAGYYEQYF.

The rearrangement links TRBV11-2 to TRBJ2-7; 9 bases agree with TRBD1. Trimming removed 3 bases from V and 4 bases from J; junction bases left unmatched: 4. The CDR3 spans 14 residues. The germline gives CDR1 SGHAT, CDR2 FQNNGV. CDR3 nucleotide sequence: TGTGCCAGCAGCTTCGGACAGGGGCTTTACGAGCAGTACTTC. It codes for CASSFGQGLYEQYF.

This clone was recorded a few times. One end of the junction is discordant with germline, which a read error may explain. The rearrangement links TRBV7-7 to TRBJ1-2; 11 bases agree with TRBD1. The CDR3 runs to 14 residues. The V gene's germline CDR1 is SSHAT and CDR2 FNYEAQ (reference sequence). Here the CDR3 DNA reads TGTGCTAGCAGCTACCGGACAGGGGGCGATGGCTACACCTTC. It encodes CASSYRTGGDGYTF.

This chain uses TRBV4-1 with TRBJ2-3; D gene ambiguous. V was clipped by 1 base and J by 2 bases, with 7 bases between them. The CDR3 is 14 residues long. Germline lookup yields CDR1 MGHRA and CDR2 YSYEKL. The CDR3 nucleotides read TGCGCCAGCAGCCAAGGCAGGAACACAGATACGCAGTATTTT. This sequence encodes CASSQGRNTDTQYF.

Written as DNA, the CDR3 is TGTGCCAGCAGCTTAGCGGGGGGGCAGGAGACCCAGTACTTC. It specifies CASSLAGGQETQYF. The chain carries TRBV7-2 and TRBJ2-5; tentatively, D is TRBD2 (7 bases). Trimming removed 0 bases from V and 5 bases from J, with 10 bases in between. Germline CDR1 reads SGHTA; CDR2 reads FQGNSA. The CDR3 covers 14 residues.

CDR3 in amino acids: CASSEGRGGWSTDTQYF. The CDR3 DNA reads TGTGCCAGCAGTGAAGGTCGTGGCGGTTGGAGCACAGATACGCAGTATTTT. This rearrangement joins TRBV2 to TRBJ2-3; D gene uncertain. Germline CDR1 is SNHLY and CDR2 is FYNNEI. CDR3 length equals 17 residues. V lost 1 base and J 0 bases, leaving 14 bases between the germline ends.

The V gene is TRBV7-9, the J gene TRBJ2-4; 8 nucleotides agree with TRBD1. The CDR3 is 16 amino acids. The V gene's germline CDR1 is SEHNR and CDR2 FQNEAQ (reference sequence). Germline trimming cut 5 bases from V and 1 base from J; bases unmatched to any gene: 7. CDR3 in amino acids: CASSRTGPRAKNIQYF. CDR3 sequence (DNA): TGTGCCAGCAGCCGGACAGGGCCTAGGGCCAAAAACATTCAGTACTTC.

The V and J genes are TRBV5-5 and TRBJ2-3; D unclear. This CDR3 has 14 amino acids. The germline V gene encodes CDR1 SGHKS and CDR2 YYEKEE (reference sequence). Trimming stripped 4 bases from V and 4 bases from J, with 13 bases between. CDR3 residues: CASSLFTTPDTQYF. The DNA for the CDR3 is TGTGCCAGCAGCCTCTTTACAACCCCAGATACGCAGTATTTT.

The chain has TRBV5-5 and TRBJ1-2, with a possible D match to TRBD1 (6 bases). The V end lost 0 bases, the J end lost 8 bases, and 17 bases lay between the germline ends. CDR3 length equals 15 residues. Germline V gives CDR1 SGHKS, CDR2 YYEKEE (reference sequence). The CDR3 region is CASSLEVVGAGGYTF. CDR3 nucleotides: TGTGCCAGCAGCTTGGAAGTTGTGGGGGCGGGCGGCTACACCTTC.

CDR3 in DNA: TGCGCCAGCATACATATCGCCTCTAGCACAGATACGCAGTATTTT. This sequence encodes CASIHIASSTDTQYF. The V call is TRBV10-2, the J call TRBJ2-3; D gene uncertain. Looked up from germline, CDR1 is WSHSY and CDR2 is SAAADI. Trimming took off 7 bases at V and 0 bases at J, with 14 bases between the two ends. The CDR3 is 15 amino acids.

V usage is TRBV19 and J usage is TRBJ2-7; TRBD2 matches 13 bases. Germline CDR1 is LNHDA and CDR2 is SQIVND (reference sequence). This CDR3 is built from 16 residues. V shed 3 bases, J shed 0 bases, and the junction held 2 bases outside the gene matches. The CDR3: CASSMTSGGLSYEQYF. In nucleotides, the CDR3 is TGTGCCAGTAGTATGACTAGCGGGGGGCTCTCCTACGAGCAGTACTTC. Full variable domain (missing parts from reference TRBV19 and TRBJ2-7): DGGITQSPKYLFRKEGQNVTLSCEQNLNHDAMYWYRQDPGQGLRLIYYSQIVNDFQKGDIAEGYSVSREKKESFPLTVTSAQKNPTAFYLCASSMTSGGLSYEQYFGPGTRLTVT.

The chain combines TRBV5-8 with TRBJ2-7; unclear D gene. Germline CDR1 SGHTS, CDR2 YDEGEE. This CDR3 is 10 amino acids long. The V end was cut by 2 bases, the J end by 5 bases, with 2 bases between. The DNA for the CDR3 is TGTGCCAGCAGCTTCAACGAGCAGTACTTC. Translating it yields CASSFNEQYF.

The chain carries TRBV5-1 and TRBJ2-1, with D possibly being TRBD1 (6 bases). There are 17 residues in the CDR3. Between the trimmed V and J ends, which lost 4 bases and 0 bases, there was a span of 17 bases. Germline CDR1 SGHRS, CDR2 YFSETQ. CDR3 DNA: TGCGCCAGCAGCCCCGAACCCACAGGGAGCTCCTACAATGAGCAGTTCTTC. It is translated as CASSPEPTGSSYNEQFF.

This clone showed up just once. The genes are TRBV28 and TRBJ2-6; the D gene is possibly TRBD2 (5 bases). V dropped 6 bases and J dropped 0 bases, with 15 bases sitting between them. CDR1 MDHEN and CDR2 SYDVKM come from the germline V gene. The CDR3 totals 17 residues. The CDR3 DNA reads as TGTGCCAGCAGCCCAGTACGGGGATACTCTGGGGCCAACGTCCTGACTTTC. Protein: CASSPVRGYSGANVLTF.

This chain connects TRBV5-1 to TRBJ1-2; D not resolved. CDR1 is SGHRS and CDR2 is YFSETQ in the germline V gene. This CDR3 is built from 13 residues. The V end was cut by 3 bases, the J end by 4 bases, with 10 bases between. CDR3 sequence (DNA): TGCGCCAGCAGCTCAGACGGAGCCTATGGCTACACCTTC. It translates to CASSSDGAYGYTF.

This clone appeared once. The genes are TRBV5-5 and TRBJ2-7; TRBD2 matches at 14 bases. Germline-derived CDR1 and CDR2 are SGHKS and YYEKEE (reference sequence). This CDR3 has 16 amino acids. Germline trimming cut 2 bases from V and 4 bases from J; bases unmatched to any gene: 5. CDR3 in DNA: TGTGCCAGCAGCTTTCGACTAGCGGGAGGGCCATACGAGCAGTACTTC. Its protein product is CASSFRLAGGPYEQYF.

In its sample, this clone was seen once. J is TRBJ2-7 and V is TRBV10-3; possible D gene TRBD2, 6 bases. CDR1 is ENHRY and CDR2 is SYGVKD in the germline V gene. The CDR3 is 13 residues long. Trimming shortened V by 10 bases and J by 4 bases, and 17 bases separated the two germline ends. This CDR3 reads CATGGTESYEQYF. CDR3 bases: TGTGCCACCGGAGGGACCGAAAGTTACGAGCAGTACTTC.